A selection of T cell receptor beta chains follows, all from one sample in a study of blood T cell repertoires in COVID-19. Profiling relied on immunoSEQ multiplex PCR, and the TCRdb table lists in-frame clones only, not all of them. In the table there are about 160,000 clones, 65% to 85% of which are singletons. Sequencing input: PBMCs or T cells enriched from blood (not recorded which). These receptors were collected from a woman in her fifties or sixties in a cohort exposed to, infected with or recovered from COVID-19 (not recorded which). The CDR3 runs from the conserved cysteine through the conserved F or W. Fields, in order: CDR3 DNA, CDR3 protein, D gene, V gene, J gene, clone size. D genes are given only for firm matches. Clone size, where shown, is once, few, many, or a class for clones that have expanded.

CDR3nt: TGTGCCAGCAGCCCGCAGGGGTCCCCAGATACGCAGTATTTT
CDR3aa: CASSPQGSPDTQYF
d_gene: -
v_gene: TRBV7-3
j_gene: TRBJ2-3
abundance: -

CDR3nt: TGTGCCAGCAGCTTACATCCCTACGAGCAGTACTTC
CDR3aa: CASSLHPYEQYF
d_gene: -
v_gene: TRBV25-1
j_gene: TRBJ2-7
abundance: -

CDR3nt: TGTGCCACCAGCAGAGATCTGGGCGATCCAGCTGGAAACACCATATATTTT
CDR3aa: CATSRDLGDPAGNTIYF
d_gene: -
v_gene: TRBV15
j_gene: TRBJ1-3
abundance: -

CDR3nt: TGCAGCGCCCTTACGCGGGACAGGGGGTTCTATGAGCAGTTCTTC
CDR3aa: CSALTRDRGFYEQFF
d_gene: TRBD1
v_gene: TRBV29-1
j_gene: TRBJ2-1
abundance: once

CDR3nt: TGTGCCAGCAGCCCCCCAGGGGACGGGACCAAAAACATTCAGTACTTC
CDR3aa: CASSPPGDGTKNIQYF
d_gene: -
v_gene: TRBV4-2
j_gene: TRBJ2-4
abundance: -

CDR3nt: TGTGCCAGCAGTTCTGACAGATACCTCCGCGAGCAGTACTTC
CDR3aa: CASSSDRYLREQYF
d_gene: -
v_gene: TRBV7-2
j_gene: TRBJ2-7
abundance: -

CDR3nt: TGTGCCACACATGCCGGGACATCAAACTACGAGCAGTACTTC
CDR3aa: CATHAGTSNYEQYF
d_gene: -
v_gene: TRBV10-3
j_gene: TRBJ2-7
abundance: -

CDR3nt: TGTGCCAGCAGTGAACCCCGGGAACAAGAGACCCAGTACTTC
CDR3aa: CASSEPREQETQYF
d_gene: -
v_gene: TRBV2
j_gene: TRBJ2-5
abundance: -

CDR3nt: TGTGCCAGCAGTCTCCCGGTAGGGGCGCCCTATGGCTACACCTTC
CDR3aa: CASSLPVGAPYGYTF
d_gene: -
v_gene: TRBV5-4
j_gene: TRBJ1-2
abundance: -

CDR3nt: TGCGCCAGCAGTACCGGGACTAAGGCGGAGACCCAGTACTTC
CDR3aa: CASSTGTKAETQYF
d_gene: TRBD2
v_gene: TRBV10-2
j_gene: TRBJ2-5
abundance: once

CDR3nt: TGTGCCAGCAGCAAGAGTAGGGGGGGATCTAACACCGGGGAGCTGTTTTTT
CDR3aa: CASSKSRGGSNTGELFF
d_gene: -
v_gene: TRBV28
j_gene: TRBJ2-2
abundance: -

CDR3nt: TGTGCCAGCAGTTTACCCGGACAGGGAAGTTCACCCCTCCACTTT
CDR3aa: CASSLPGQGSSPLHF
d_gene: TRBD1
v_gene: TRBV2
j_gene: TRBJ1-6
abundance: -

CDR3nt: TGTGCCAGCAGTCCCAACGGGGGGACAGGCACCGGGGAGCTGTTTTTT
CDR3aa: CASSPNGGTGTGELFF
d_gene: -
v_gene: TRBV28
j_gene: TRBJ2-2
abundance: -

CDR3nt: TGTGCCAGCAGGGCGGATCCAACCTACGAGCAGTACTTC
CDR3aa: CASRADPTYEQYF
d_gene: -
v_gene: TRBV25-1
j_gene: TRBJ2-7
abundance: once

CDR3nt: TGTGCCAGCAGCTTAGGAGCGGGATTGAACACTGAAGCTTTCTTT
CDR3aa: CASSLGAGLNTEAFF
d_gene: -
v_gene: TRBV7-2
j_gene: TRBJ1-1
abundance: -

CDR3nt: TGTGCCAGCAGCCAGGGACAGGGTGCAGAGACCCAGTACTTC
CDR3aa: CASSQGQGAETQYF
d_gene: TRBD1
v_gene: TRBV7-9
j_gene: TRBJ2-5
abundance: -